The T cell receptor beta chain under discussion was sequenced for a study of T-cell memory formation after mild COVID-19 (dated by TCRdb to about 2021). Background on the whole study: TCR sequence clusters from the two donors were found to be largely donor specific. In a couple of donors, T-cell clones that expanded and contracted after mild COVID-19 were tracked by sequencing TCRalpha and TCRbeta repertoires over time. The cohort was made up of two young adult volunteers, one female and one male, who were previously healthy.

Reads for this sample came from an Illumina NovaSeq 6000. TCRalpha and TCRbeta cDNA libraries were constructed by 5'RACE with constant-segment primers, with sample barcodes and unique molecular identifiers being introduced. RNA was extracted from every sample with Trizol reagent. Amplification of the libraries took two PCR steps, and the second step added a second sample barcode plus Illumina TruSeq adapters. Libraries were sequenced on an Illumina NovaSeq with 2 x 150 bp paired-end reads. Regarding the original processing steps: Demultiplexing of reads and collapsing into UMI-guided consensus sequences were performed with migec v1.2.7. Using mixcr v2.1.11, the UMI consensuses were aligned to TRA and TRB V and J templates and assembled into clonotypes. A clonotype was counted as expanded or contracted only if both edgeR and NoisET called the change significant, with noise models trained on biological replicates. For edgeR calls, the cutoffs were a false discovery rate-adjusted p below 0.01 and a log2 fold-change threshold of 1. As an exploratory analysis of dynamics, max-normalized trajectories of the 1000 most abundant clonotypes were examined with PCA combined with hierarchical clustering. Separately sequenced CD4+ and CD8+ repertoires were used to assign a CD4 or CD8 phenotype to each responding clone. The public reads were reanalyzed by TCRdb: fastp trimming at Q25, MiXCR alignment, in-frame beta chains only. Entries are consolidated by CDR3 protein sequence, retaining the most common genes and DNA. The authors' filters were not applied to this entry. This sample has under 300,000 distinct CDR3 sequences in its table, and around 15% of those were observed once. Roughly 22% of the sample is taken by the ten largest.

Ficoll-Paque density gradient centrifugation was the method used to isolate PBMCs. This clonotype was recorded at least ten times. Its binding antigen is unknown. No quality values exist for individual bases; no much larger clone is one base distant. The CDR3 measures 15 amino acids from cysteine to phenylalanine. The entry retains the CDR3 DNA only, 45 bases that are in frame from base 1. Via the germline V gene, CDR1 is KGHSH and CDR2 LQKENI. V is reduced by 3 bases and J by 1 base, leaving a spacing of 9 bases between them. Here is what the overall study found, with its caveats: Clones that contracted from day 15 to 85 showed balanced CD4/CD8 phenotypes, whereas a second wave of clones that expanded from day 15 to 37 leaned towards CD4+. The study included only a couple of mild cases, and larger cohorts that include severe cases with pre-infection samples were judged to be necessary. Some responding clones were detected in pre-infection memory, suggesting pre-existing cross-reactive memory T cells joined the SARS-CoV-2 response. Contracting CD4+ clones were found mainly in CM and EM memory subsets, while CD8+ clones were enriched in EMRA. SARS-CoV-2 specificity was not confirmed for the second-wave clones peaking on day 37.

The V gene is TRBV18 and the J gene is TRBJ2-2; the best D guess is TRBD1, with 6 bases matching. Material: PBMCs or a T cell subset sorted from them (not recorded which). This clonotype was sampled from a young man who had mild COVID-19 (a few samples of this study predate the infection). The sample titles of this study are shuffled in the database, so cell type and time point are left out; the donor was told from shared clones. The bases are TGTGCCAGCTCACCCTCGGGACAGAACACCGGGGAGCTGTTTTTT. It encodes CASSPSGQNTGELFF.